The 6 T cell receptor beta chains listed next were all sequenced from one sample in a study of cytomegalovirus exposure and HLA in healthy donors. A multiplex PCR was run with 60 Vbeta primers and 13 Jbeta primers. Generated by immunoSEQ multiplex PCR, the TCRdb table keeps only in-frame clones and is missing some. The data show more than 150,000 clones, over 70% seen once. The sample taken for sequencing was PBMCs. These receptors originate from a woman under 30 in good health and CMV-seropositive.

The chain couples TRBV7-3 to TRBJ2-2; maybe TRBD1 (5 bases). Per the germline V gene, CDR1 is SGHTA and CDR2 is FQGTGA. The CDR3 is 15 amino acids. Between the trimmed V and J ends, which lost 5 bases and 4 bases, there was a span of 14 bases. Written as DNA, the CDR3 is TGTGCCAGCAGCCTCCAGGGTAGATCCACCGGGGAGCTGTTTTTT. As protein: CASSLQGRSTGELFF.

This clone showed up just a few times. This rearrangement joins TRBV5-1 to TRBJ1-2; the D is unclear. V was trimmed by 2 bases and J by 14 bases, leaving 19 bases between them. There are 13 residues in the CDR3. CDR1 SGHRS and CDR2 YFSETQ come from the germline V gene. This chain's CDR3 is CASSFRRELERTF. CDR3 nucleotide sequence: TGCGCCAGCAGCTTTAGGAGGGAACTCGAGCGGACCTTC.

A remark on this clone: A junction boundary mismatches the germline segment, possibly from a read error. The J gene is TRBJ1-4, the V gene TRBV30; a weak D match, TRBD1 (5 bases). Germline V gene lookup returns CDR1 GTSNPN and CDR2 SVGIG (reference sequence). The CDR3 extends over 12 amino acids. The CDR3 loop is CAWSTPGTLREF. The DNA of the CDR3 is TGTGCCTGGAGTACCCCCGGGACTTTGAGAGAGTTT.

The chain couples TRBV28 to TRBJ2-4; TRBD1 is a possible D gene (5 bases). Germline V CDR1 and CDR2: MDHEN, SYDVKM. This CDR3 is built from 15 residues. Trimming cost V 3 bases and J 2 bases, with 11 bases left between them. The CDR3 sequence is CASSFRVGPKNIQYF. CDR3 coding DNA: TGTGCCAGCAGTTTTCGGGTGGGGCCCAAAAACATTCAGTACTTC. The entire variable domain, with the rest obtained from reference TRBV28 and TRBJ2-4, is as follows: DVKVTQSSRYLVKRTGEKVFLECVQDMDHENMFWYRQDPGLGLRLIYFSYDVKMKEKGDIPEGYSVSREKKERFSLILESASTNQTSMYLCASSFRVGPKNIQYFGAGTRLSVL.

V is TRBV5-1 and J is TRBJ2-3; 9 nucleotides align to TRBD1. V shed 4 bases and J 5 bases; nucleotides not matched to a gene: 5. Germline V gives CDR1 SGHRS, CDR2 YFSETQ. This CDR3 has 14 amino acids. The CDR3 protein is CASSLGQGRDTQYF. CDR3 DNA sequence: TGCGCCAGCAGCCTGGGACAGGGCCGAGATACGCAGTATTTT.

This clone was seen more than once but under ten times. The chain recombines TRBV7-6 with TRBJ2-5, with D possibly matching TRBD1 (5 bases). The end of the DNA fits TRBJ2-7 better, so the J call may be wrong. Germline values: CDR1 SGHVS, CDR2 FNYEAQ. This CDR3 spans 13 amino acids. The CDR3 is CASSATVSYEQYF. The DNA for the CDR3 is TGTGCCAGCAGCGCGACAGTGTCCTACGAGCAGTACTTC.